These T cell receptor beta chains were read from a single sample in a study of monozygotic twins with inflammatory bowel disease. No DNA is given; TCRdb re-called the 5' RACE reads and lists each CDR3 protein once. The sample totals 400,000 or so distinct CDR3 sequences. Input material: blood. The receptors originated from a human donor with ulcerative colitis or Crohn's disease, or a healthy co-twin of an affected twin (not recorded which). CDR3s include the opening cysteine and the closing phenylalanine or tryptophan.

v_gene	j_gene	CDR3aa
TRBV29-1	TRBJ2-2	CSVPRINTGELFF
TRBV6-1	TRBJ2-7	CASRLSGPYEQYF
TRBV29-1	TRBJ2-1	CSVEPRRGSYNEQFF
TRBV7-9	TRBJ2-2	CASSATGELFF
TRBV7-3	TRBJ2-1	CASSFLAGGANEQFF
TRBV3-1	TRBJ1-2	CASSQGDRQSYTF
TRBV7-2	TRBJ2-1	CASSKGTSGRNEQFF
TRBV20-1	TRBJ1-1	CSARGSTGNTEAFF
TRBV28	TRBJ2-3	CASRGPGFRDTQYF
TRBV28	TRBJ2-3	CASSFRLDTQYF
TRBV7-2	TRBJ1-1	CASSPPKGLVNTEAFF
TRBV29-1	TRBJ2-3	CSAAEGTDTQYF
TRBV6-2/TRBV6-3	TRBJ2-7	CASTKTGNSEQYF
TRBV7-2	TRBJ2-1	CASSPSDEQFF
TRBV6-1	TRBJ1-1	CASSPPLGRGYTEAFF
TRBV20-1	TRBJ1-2	CSASGTGLGYTF
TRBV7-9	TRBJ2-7	CASSLEGWPLPDEQYF
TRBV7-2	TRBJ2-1	CASSLENHSYNEQFF
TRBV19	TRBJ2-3	CASRQAAYTTDTQYF
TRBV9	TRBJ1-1	CASSANTYTEAFF
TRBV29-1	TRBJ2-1	CSVVGTSGFSTYNEQFF
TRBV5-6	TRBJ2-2	CASRGKSSLELFF
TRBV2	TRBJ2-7	CASTGGTGALYEQYF
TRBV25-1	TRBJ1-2	CASGDGAAGYTF
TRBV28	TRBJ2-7	CASSLRTSDYEQYF
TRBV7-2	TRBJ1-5	CASSLFNFNQPQHF
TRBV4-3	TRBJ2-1	CASSQEKSLNEQFF
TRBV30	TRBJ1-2	CAWSAARGYTF
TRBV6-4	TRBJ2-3	CASRPTGGQNTDTQYF
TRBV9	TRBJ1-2	CASSVAARHRQDRGYGYTF
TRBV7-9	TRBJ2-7	CASSLEIYEQYF
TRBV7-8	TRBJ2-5	CASSLARHQETQYF
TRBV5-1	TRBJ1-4	CASSFGGKNEKLFF
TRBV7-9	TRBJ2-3	CASSSGRADTQYF
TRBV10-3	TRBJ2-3	CAIVSTDTQYF
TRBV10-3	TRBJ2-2	CAISEPRTGGPNTGELFF
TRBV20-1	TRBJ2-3	CSARYLAPHLSQYF
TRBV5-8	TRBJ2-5	CASFPGTGVYVETQYF
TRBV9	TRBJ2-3	CASSEAGGEWDTDTQYF
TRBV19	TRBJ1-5	CASSMVGTGLYSNQPQHF
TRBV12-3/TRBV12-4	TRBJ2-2	CASRSGQGRTGELFF
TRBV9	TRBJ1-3	CASSAWTGLGSGNTIYF
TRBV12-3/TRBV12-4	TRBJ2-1	CAIRTSGALGEQFF
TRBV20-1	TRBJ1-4	CSASVRPTTNEKLFF
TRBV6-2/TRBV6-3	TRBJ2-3	CASSLAGTSTDTQYF